The clone carrying this T cell receptor (beta chain) was detected only a few times. What it recognizes is unknown. The assay was immunoSEQ multiplex PCR, and TCRdb's table has in-frame clones only and misses some. Of about 130,000 clones detected, roughly 75% appear once; the ten largest clones hold under 5.5%. This record belongs to a study of a mutant IDH1 vaccine in newly diagnosed glioma. This sample's time point: week 11, during vaccination. Each vaccine dose was 300 ug of mutant IDH1 20-mer peptide, with topical imiquimod. The CDR3 is 14 residues long. In germline, CDR1 is SGHAT, CDR2 FQNNGV. The V gene lost 3 bases and the J gene lost 3 bases, with 11 bases spanning the gap.

The V and J genes are TRBV11-2 and TRBJ1-1, with D unclear. Sequences were derived from PBMCs, sampled from a glioma patient whose treatment included an IDH1 peptide vaccine. This sequence was found in a man aged 35 to 55 with glioma. The CDR3 nucleotides are TGTGCCAGCAGCTTGGGGTACCGGTACACTGAAGCTTTCTTT. Protein: CASSLGYRYTEAFF.